The rows below give T cell receptor beta chains drawn from one sample of a study of PD-1 blockade in classical Hodgkin lymphoma. The protocol was immunoSEQ multiplex PCR, while the TCRdb copy is restricted to in-frame clones and leaves out a portion. The repertoire holds almost 100,000 clones, with about nine tenths as singletons. Specimen: peripheral blood mononuclear cells (PBMCs), collected at baseline. These receptors all stem from a human donor with classical Hodgkin lymphoma. Both conserved end residues are part of each CDR3. A D gene is named only where the DNA matches it firmly. Size is stated for part of the rows, as once, few or many counts, or as a class when the clone is expanded.

j_gene,v_gene,d_gene,len,abundance,CDR3aa,CDR3nt
TRBJ1-4,TRBV5-1,TRBD1,15,NA,CATGTGGSTNEKLFF,TGCGCCACCGGGACAGGGGGTTCGACTAATGAAAAACTGTTTTTT
TRBJ1-1,TRBV14,NA,13,NA,CASSPLGGTEAFF,TGTGCCAGCAGCCCCCTAGGGGGAACTGAAGCTTTCTTT
TRBJ1-1,TRBV19,NA,14,NA,CASSMMGGGTEAFF,TGTGCCAGTAGTATGATGGGGGGTGGGACTGAAGCTTTCTTT
TRBJ2-1,TRBV7-2,NA,17,NA,CASSLVPGIRPYNEQFF,TGTGCCAGCAGCTTAGTCCCCGGGATTAGGCCCTACAATGAGCAGTTCTTC
TRBJ1-2,TRBV4-1,NA,13,NA,CASSQRSGYGYTF,TGCGCCAGCAGCCAACGCTCCGGATATGGCTACACCTTC
TRBJ2-1,TRBV2,NA,12,NA,CASMGGGDEQFF,TGTGCCAGCATGGGCGGAGGGGATGAGCAGTTCTTC
TRBJ2-1,TRBV30,NA,14,NA,CAWSDPGTYNEQFF,TGTGCCTGGAGCGACCCGGGAACCTACAATGAGCAGTTCTTC
TRBJ2-2,TRBV4-1,NA,15,once,CASGGPGGGTGELFF,TGCGCCAGCGGGGGCCCGGGAGGTGGCACCGGGGAGCTGTTTTTT
TRBJ1-1,TRBV27,TRBD1,12,once,CASSTRTGQAFF,TGTGCCAGCAGTACACGGACAGGGCAAGCTTTCTTT
TRBJ2-5,TRBV5-6,TRBD2,10,NA,CASGRGAQYF,TGTGCCAGCGGGAGGGGAGCCCAGTACTTC
TRBJ2-3,TRBV30,TRBD1,14,NA,CAWTLTGYGDTQYF,TGTGCCTGGACTCTGACAGGGTACGGAGATACGCAGTATTTT
TRBJ2-3,TRBV5-5,NA,14,NA,CASSLEGDTDTQYF,TGTGCCAGCAGCTTGGAGGGTGATACAGATACGCAGTATTTT
TRBJ1-2,TRBV28,TRBD1,18,NA,CASTEPRWDRGWDYGYTF,TGTGCCAGCACGGAACCTAGATGGGACAGGGGATGGGACTATGGCTACACCTTC
TRBJ2-1,TRBV5-1,TRBD1,14,NA,CASTLQGTYNEQFF,TGCGCCAGCACACTACAGGGGACCTACAATGAGCAGTTCTTC
TRBJ2-1,TRBV7-8,NA,12,few,CASSVDLAAQFF,TGTGCCAGCAGCGTAGACTTAGCAGCGCAGTTCTTC
TRBJ2-3,TRBV30,NA,12,NA,CAWREFTDTQYF,TGTGCCTGGCGGGAGTTCACAGATACGCAGTATTTT
TRBJ2-4,TRBV19,NA,16,NA,CASSTQSSGTKNIQYF,TGTGCCAGTAGTACCCAATCCTCAGGGACCAAAAACATTCAGTACTTC
TRBJ2-1,TRBV11-3,TRBD2,14,NA,CASSAGLAQNEQFF,TGTGCCAGCAGCGCCGGACTAGCGCAGAATGAGCAGTTCTTC
TRBJ2-7,TRBV28,NA,15,few,CASRQTGTGGIGQYF,TGTGCCAGCAGGCAGACGGGGACCGGGGGAATAGGGCAGTACTTC
TRBJ2-2,TRBV6-5,NA,15,NA,CASSYRGLNTGELFF,TGTGCCAGCAGTTACCGCGGCCTGAACACCGGGGAGCTGTTTTTT
TRBJ2-7,TRBV28,NA,19,NA,CASSSPRYQESSRPYEQYF,TGTGCCAGCAGCTCTCCGCGGTACCAGGAATCGAGCAGGCCCTACGAGCAGTACTTC
TRBJ2-3,TRBV9,TRBD1,14,NA,CASSGRTGKDTQYF,TGTGCCAGCAGCGGCCGGACAGGGAAGGATACGCAGTATTTT
TRBJ2-5,TRBV27,NA,15,NA,CASSFYGSSQETQYF,TGTGCCAGCAGTTTCTACGGGAGCTCCCAAGAGACCCAGTACTTC
TRBJ1-5,TRBV6-1,NA,15,NA,CASRIDAYSNQPQHF,TGTGCCAGCAGGATTGACGCTTATAGCAATCAGCCCCAGCATTTT
TRBJ2-5,TRBV11-3,TRBD2,15,NA,CASSFGTSGQETQYF,TGTGCCAGCAGCTTCGGGACTAGCGGCCAAGAGACCCAGTACTTC
TRBJ1-2,TRBV7-2,NA,13,NA,CASSLSYIYGYTF,TGTGCCAGCAGCTTATCCTATATATATGGCTACACCTTC
TRBJ1-5,TRBV4-2,TRBD1,19,NA,CASSQDPSRTGSRNQPQHF,TGTGCCAGCAGCCAAGATCCAAGTCGGACAGGGAGCCGCAATCAGCCCCAGCATTTT
TRBJ2-7,TRBV5-6,TRBD1,14,NA,CASSPGTGVREQYF,TGTGCCAGCAGCCCCGGGACAGGGGTACGCGAGCAGTACTTC
TRBJ1-1,TRBV27,TRBD1,15,NA,CASSPWTGGSTEAFF,TGTGCCAGCAGTCCCTGGACAGGGGGTAGCACTGAAGCTTTCTTT
TRBJ1-1,TRBV5-1,NA,13,NA,CASSLGLNTEAFF,TGCGCCAGCAGCCTGGGGTTGAACACTGAAGCTTTCTTT
TRBJ2-7,TRBV18,NA,16,NA,CASSPQNRVYSYEQYF,TGTGCCAGCTCACCACAGAACAGGGTCTACTCCTACGAGCAGTACTTC
TRBJ2-3,TRBV28,TRBD2,16,NA,CASSFPGTRKVDTQYF,TGTGCCAGCAGTTTCCCCGGGACTAGGAAGGTAGATACGCAGTATTTT
TRBJ2-5,TRBV6-5,TRBD1,15,NA,CASSPDRVGLRTQYF,TGTGCCAGCAGCCCCGACAGGGTCGGGCTCAGGACCCAGTACTTC
TRBJ2-7,TRBV27,NA,15,NA,CASSSSPILSYEQYF,TGTGCCAGCAGTTCCTCCCCTATACTCTCCTACGAGCAGTACTTC
TRBJ2-7,TRBV6-1,TRBD1,12,few,CASRDRGDEQYF,TGTGCCAGCAGGGACAGGGGTGACGAGCAGTACTTC
TRBJ2-2,TRBV4-1,NA,16,NA,CASSHPIGANTGELFF,TGCGCCAGCAGCCATCCGATTGGGGCGAACACCGGGGAGCTGTTTTTT
TRBJ1-5,TRBV30,NA,14,once,CAWAFGQMNQPQHF,TGTGCCTGGGCTTTTGGACAAATGAATCAGCCCCAGCATTTT
TRBJ1-5,TRBV6-5,NA,13,NA,CATSGQFNQPQHF,TGTGCCACCTCAGGACAGTTCAATCAGCCCCAGCATTTT
TRBJ2-7,TRBV30,TRBD1,14,NA,CAWSVGTGGYEQYF,TGTGCCTGGAGTGTAGGGACAGGGGGCTACGAGCAGTACTTC
TRBJ2-1,TRBV11-2,NA,17,NA,CASSLRTRPGPYNEQFF,TGTGCCAGCAGCCTACGGACCCGCCCCGGACCTTACAATGAGCAGTTCTTC
TRBJ2-7,TRBV5-1,TRBD1,15,NA,CASSLRGGDAYEQYF,TGCGCCAGCAGCTTGAGAGGGGGCGATGCCTACGAGCAGTACTTC
TRBJ2-1,TRBV5-1,NA,17,NA,CASSLVFLLGSYNEQFF,TGCGCCAGCAGCTTGGTTTTCCTCCTCGGCTCCTACAATGAGCAGTTCTTC
TRBJ2-2,TRBV5-4,NA,13,NA,CASSFRGGGELFF,TGTGCCAGCAGCTTTCGGGGAGGAGGGGAGCTGTTTTTT
TRBJ2-1,TRBV5-8,TRBD2,15,NA,CASSKGLASYNEQFF,TGTGCCAGCAGCAAGGGACTAGCTTCCTACAATGAGCAGTTCTTC
TRBJ1-1,TRBV5-4,NA,13,NA,CASSLGANTEAFF,TGTGCCAGCAGCTTGGGTGCGAACACTGAAGCTTTCTTT
TRBJ1-1,TRBV23-1,TRBD1,14,NA,CASRGTGRDTEAFF,TGCGCCAGCAGAGGGACAGGGAGAGACACTGAAGCTTTCTTT
TRBJ1-1,TRBV6-5,NA,12,NA,CASSYTGTEAFF,TGTGCCAGCAGTTACACTGGCACTGAAGCTTTCTTT
TRBJ1-1,TRBV29-1,NA,14,few,CSADRGTLNTEAFF,TGCAGCGCAGACAGAGGAACATTGAACACTGAAGCTTTCTTT